The entry that follows covers one T cell receptor (beta chain) sequence. Its antigen is as yet unknown. This record belongs to a study of OX40 agonist ivuxolimab in advanced cancers. In the study overall: Patients received ivuxolimab, an intravenous treatment, every 2 weeks at 0.01 to 10 mg/kg. Study-level results: Low clonal expansion, among the lowest seen, marked partial responders at 0.1-3.0 mg/kg.

Germline lookup yields CDR1 SGHNT and CDR2 YYREEE (reference sequence). The CDR3 consists of 16 residues. Trimming took off 4 bases at V and 0 bases at J, with 11 bases between the two ends. Measured with immunoSEQ multiplex PCR; TCRdb has only the in-frame clones, and not every one. Altogether 15,000 to 20,000 clones are present, almost 95% being singletons, with the ten largest covering roughly 7.2%. The V gene is TRBV5-4, the J gene TRBJ2-6; D unclear. This material consisted of CD4+ or CD8+ T cells sorted from blood, taken in a trial of the OX40 agonist ivuxolimab. The sequence was obtained from an adult with an advanced solid tumor such as melanoma, head and neck, liver or kidney cancer. CDR3 region: CASSTTAHSGANVLTF. CDR3 in DNA: TGTGCCAGCAGCACCACAGCGCACTCTGGGGCCAACGTCCTGACTTTC.